Listed below are T cell receptor beta chains from one sample, sequenced in a study of cytomegalovirus exposure and HLA in healthy donors. The method was immunoSEQ multiplex PCR; TCRdb's version includes in-frame clones alone and lacks a portion of them. The repertoire holds 150,000 to 200,000 clones, about 80% seen once, with 2.5% to 3% in the top ten. The sequencing sample was made of PBMCs. The receptor source for this set is a woman under 30 in good health and CMV-seropositive. Each CDR3 is given with its conserved first and last residue. Each record gives: V gene, clone size, D gene, CDR3 length, J gene, CDR3 DNA, CDR3 protein. D genes are given only for firm matches. For some rows the clone size is stated as once, few or many, or as a class when expanded; others skip it.

TRBV4-1,NA,TRBD2,16,TRBJ2-2,TGCGCCAGCAGCCAAGACGGGACTACTGCCGCCGGGGAGCTGTTTTTT,CASSQDGTTAAGELFF
TRBV7-9,once,TRBD1,15,TRBJ1-6,TGTGCCAGCAGCAAACGGACAGGGAGGAATTCACCCCTCCACTTT,CASSKRTGRNSPLHF
TRBV14,NA,NA,11,TRBJ1-1,TGTGCCAGCAGCCAAGGAGGGGAAGCTTTCTTT,CASSQGGEAFF
TRBV25-1,NA,NA,14,TRBJ2-1,TGTGCCAGCAGCACCGGGGTCATCTACAATGAGCAGTTCTTC,CASSTGVIYNEQFF
TRBV5-1,NA,TRBD1,18,TRBJ2-7,TGCGCCAGCAGCTTGTGGCAGGGGGCCCGTTCTGGTTTCTACGAGCAGTACTTC,CASSLWQGARSGFYEQYF
TRBV6-4,many,TRBD1,13,TRBJ1-2,TGTGCCAGCAGTACGGGACAGGGCGACGGCTACACCTTC,CASSTGQGDGYTF
TRBV5-1,NA,NA,15,TRBJ1-3,TGCGCCAGCAGCGCGGGAGGGGGCTCTGGAAACACCATATATTTT,CASSAGGGSGNTIYF
TRBV6-5,NA,TRBD1,15,TRBJ2-2,TGTGCCAGCAGGATTCCGGGACAGGGGACCGGGGAGCTGTTTTTT,CASRIPGQGTGELFF
TRBV5-6,NA,TRBD2,15,TRBJ2-1,TGTGCCAGCAGCCACGGGACTAGCGGGTACAATGAGCAGTTCTTC,CASSHGTSGYNEQFF
TRBV5-1,NA,NA,14,TRBJ2-2,TGCGCCAGCAGCTTCGACTCGAACACCGGGGAGCTGTTTTTT,CASSFDSNTGELFF
TRBV11-1,once,TRBD1,15,TRBJ1-5,TGTGCCAGCAGCATCGGACAGGGGTCTAATCAGCCCCAGCATTTT,CASSIGQGSNQPQHF
TRBV5-1,NA,TRBD1,15,TRBJ1-4,TGCGCCAGCAGCTTGAGGGACAGTCAAAATGAAAAACTGTTTTTT,CASSLRDSQNEKLFF
TRBV10-1,NA,NA,12,TRBJ1-2,TGCGCCAGTTCTAACGGGAGCTATGGCTACACCTTC,CASSNGSYGYTF
TRBV11-3,NA,TRBD2,15,TRBJ2-1,TGTGCCAGCAGCTTAGGACTAGCGGGGGTGGATGAGCAGTTCTTC,CASSLGLAGVDEQFF
TRBV19,NA,NA,13,TRBJ1-1,TGTGCCAGTACCTCAGGATCTTACACTGAAGCTTTCTTT,CASTSGSYTEAFF
TRBV5-1,NA,NA,15,TRBJ2-7,TGCGCCAGCAGCTTGTCAGGTATCGAATCCTACGAGCAGTACTTC,CASSLSGIESYEQYF
TRBV5-1,NA,NA,15,TRBJ1-5,TGCGCCAGCAGCTTGGCGGGGTCGAGCAATCAGCCCCAGCATTTT,CASSLAGSSNQPQHF
TRBV6-5,NA,NA,16,TRBJ2-5,TGTGCCAGCAGTTACCCTCTACAGGACCCAAAAGAGACCCAGTACTTC,CASSYPLQDPKETQYF
TRBV18,once,TRBD1,15,TRBJ2-7,TGTGCCAGCTCACCCCGGGACAGGGTATCCCACGAGCAGTACTTC,CASSPRDRVSHEQYF
TRBV7-9,NA,NA,19,TRBJ1-4,TGTGCCAGCAGCCCCCGTGCAATTGGCCCCCTTGCAACTAATGAAAAACTGTTTTTT,CASSPRAIGPLATNEKLFF
TRBV2,few,TRBD1,16,TRBJ1-2,TGTGCCAGCAGTGAAGCGCTAAGGGACAGGGGGAACGGCTACACCTTC,CASSEALRDRGNGYTF
TRBV5-1,NA,TRBD2,16,TRBJ2-3,TGCGCCAGCAGCTGGACTAGCGGGGGAAGCACAGATACGCAGTATTTT,CASSWTSGGSTDTQYF
TRBV6-5,NA,NA,13,TRBJ1-2,TGTGCCAGCAGACCCGGGGGGGGGCTAGGCTACACCTTC,CASRPGGGLGYTF
TRBV4-3,NA,TRBD2,18,TRBJ2-2,TGCGCCAGCAGCCAGAGGGCTAGCGGGGGGGCAATCCCCGGGGAGCTGTTTTTT,CASSQRASGGAIPGELFF
TRBV10-2,NA,NA,15,TRBJ1-5,TGCGCCAGCAGTGAGAGCGGGGACAATAATCAGCCCCAGCATTTT,CASSESGDNNQPQHF
TRBV11-3,NA,TRBD1,14,TRBJ1-1,TGTGCCAGCGCACAAGGGGGCCCCGGGGCTGAAGCTTTCTTT,CASAQGGPGAEAFF
TRBV9,once,TRBD2,15,TRBJ2-1,TGTGCCAGCAGCGTCGGTAGCGGGGGATACAATGAGCAGTTCTTC,CASSVGSGGYNEQFF
TRBV14,NA,NA,19,TRBJ1-2,TGTGCCAGCAGCCAAGGCCGTACAGGGAAGGTTGGACAAAACTATGGCTACACCTTC,CASSQGRTGKVGQNYGYTF
TRBV6-1,few,NA,15,TRBJ2-7,TGTGCCAGCAGGCCGTCGCCCTCAGGGGTTAACGAGCAGTACTTC,CASRPSPSGVNEQYF
TRBV9,once,NA,13,TRBJ1-2,TGTGCCAGCAGCGTAGAGCTTGGCTATGGCTACACCTTC,CASSVELGYGYTF
TRBV6-1,NA,NA,14,TRBJ1-4,TGTGCCAGCAGTGGCGGGGGGTATTCGGAAAAACTGTTTTTT,CASSGGGYSEKLFF
TRBV14,NA,TRBD2,20,TRBJ2-4,TGTGCCAGCAGCCGCCCGGGGGGGCTAGCGGGGGGAGGAGGCAAAAACATTCAGTACTTC,CASSRPGGLAGGGGKNIQYF
TRBV4-1,NA,TRBD1,15,TRBJ1-1,TGCGCCAGCAGCATAAGGGACAGGGGGGACACTGAAGCTTTCTTT,CASSIRDRGDTEAFF
TRBV4-3,NA,TRBD1,14,TRBJ2-2,TGCGCCAGCAGCCAGGACAGGGACGCCGGGGAGCTGTTTTTT,CASSQDRDAGELFF
TRBV7-5,NA,NA,12,TRBJ1-5,TGTGCCAGAAGCTTAAACGGTCAGCCCCAGCATTTT,CARSLNGQPQHF
TRBV5-1,NA,TRBD1,17,TRBJ1-6,TGCGCCAGCAGCGGGTTGTCCGGGACAGGGATGAATTCACCCCTCCACTTT,CASSGLSGTGMNSPLHF
TRBV6-5,NA,TRBD1,14,TRBJ1-2,TGTGCCAGCAGTTACGGGACAGGCCTCTATGGCTACACCTTC,CASSYGTGLYGYTF
TRBV19,NA,TRBD1,18,TRBJ1-2,TGTGCCAGTTCCGGACAGGGCGTCCGGCGGAACCCCTCCTATGGCTACACCTTC,CASSGQGVRRNPSYGYTF
TRBV14,once,TRBD1,17,TRBJ1-2,TGTGCCAGCAGCCAAGCTAAGCCCGCCATGACAGGGTCAGGCTACACCTTC,CASSQAKPAMTGSGYTF
TRBV9,NA,TRBD1,16,TRBJ1-6,TGTGCCAGCAGCGCGATAAATCAGGGGGCGAATTCACCCCTCCACTTT,CASSAINQGANSPLHF
TRBV9,NA,TRBD1,13,TRBJ1-1,TGTGCCAGCACCGCAGGGGGCGACGGTGAAGCTTTCTTT,CASTAGGDGEAFF
TRBV11-2,NA,NA,18,TRBJ2-4,TGTGCCAGCAGCAGACGTAGAGGACTCCAACTTTCGGCAAACATTCAGTACTTC,CASSRRRGLQLSANIQYF
TRBV9,NA,TRBD1,14,TRBJ1-4,TGTGCCAGCAGCCCGGACAGGGTAGGGGAAAAACTGTTTTTT,CASSPDRVGEKLFF
TRBV6-4,NA,TRBD2,15,TRBJ2-3,TGTGCCAGCAGCGTGCTAGCGGGGGGGCTAAATACGCAGTATTTT,CASSVLAGGLNTQYF
TRBV10-1,NA,NA,13,TRBJ2-6,TGCGCCAGCCAGGCCTCTGGGGCCAACGTCCTGACTTTC,CASQASGANVLTF
TRBV29-1,NA,NA,14,TRBJ2-3,TGCAGCGTTTCCGACATACATAGCACAGATACGCAGTATTTT,CSVSDIHSTDTQYF
TRBV5-4,NA,NA,12,TRBJ2-7,TGTGCCAGCAGCTTACAGGGCTACGAGCAGTACTTC,CASSLQGYEQYF
TRBV2,NA,NA,14,TRBJ2-7,TGTGCCAGCAGTGACGAGAACGCATCCTACGAGCAGTACTTC,CASSDENASYEQYF
TRBV27,NA,TRBD1,15,TRBJ2-2,TGTGCCAGCAGTACCGGACAGGGGGGCACCGGGGAGCTGTTTTTT,CASSTGQGGTGELFF
TRBV11-2,few,NA,15,TRBJ1-4,TGTGCCAGCAGCCCACGCTTACAGGATAATGAAAAACTGTTTTTT,CASSPRLQDNEKLFF
TRBV7-9,NA,TRBD1,15,TRBJ1-1,TGTGCCAGCAGCTTAGTGGCAGGGGGCGGGACTGAAGCTTTCTTT,CASSLVAGGGTEAFF
TRBV2,NA,NA,14,TRBJ1-5,TGTGCCAGCAGTGAAAGTAAGACGGGTCAGCCCCAGCATTTT,CASSESKTGQPQHF
TRBV27,once,TRBD2,15,TRBJ2-3,TGTGCCAGCACACTAGCGGGGGGAAGCACAGATACGCAGTATTTT,CASTLAGGSTDTQYF
TRBV4-1,NA,TRBD1,16,TRBJ1-1,TGCGCCAGCAGCCACGAGACAGGGCGAATGAACACTGAAGCTTTCTTT,CASSHETGRMNTEAFF